This T cell receptor beta chain was sequenced for a study of OX40 agonist ivuxolimab in advanced cancers. Generated by immunoSEQ multiplex PCR, the TCRdb table keeps only in-frame clones and is missing some. The sample lists roughly 67,000 clones, roughly 84% seen once, with 0.25% to 0.3% in the top ten. This CDR3 is 14 amino acids long. Trimming took off 5 bases at V and 6 bases at J, with 17 bases between the two ends. From germline, CDR1 is SGHNT and CDR2 YENEEA. The sample was CD4+ or CD8+ T cells sorted from blood, taken in a trial of the OX40 agonist ivuxolimab. This clonotype originated in an adult with an advanced solid tumor such as melanoma, head and neck, liver or kidney cancer. This chain joins TRBV11-3 and TRBJ2-7; D gene uncertain. CDR3 nucleotide sequence: TGTGCCAGCAGCACCCAGAGTACGGGTGGCGAGCAGTACTTC. Encoded protein: CASSTQSTGGEQYF.